This entry lists 12 T cell receptor beta chains sequenced from one sample in a study of CD8 T cells in Susac syndrome. A quantity of about 0.5 to 1 ug RNA underwent reverse transcription using random hexamers. TCRdb called the immunoSEQ multiplex PCR reads again in MiXCR, with one record for every CDR3 protein. The table lists 150,000 to 200,000 distinct CDR3 sequences, approximately 94% of them singletons, with roughly 0.12% in the top ten. The sequencing input was CD4+ T cells from PBMCs. The receptors come from a human donor with Susac syndrome.

V is TRBV7-8 and J is TRBJ2-5; D possibly corresponds to TRBD2 (6 bases). The CDR3 has 15 amino acids. V lost 5 bases and J 5 bases, leaving 18 bases between the germline ends. CDR1 and CDR2 from the germline V gene are SGHVS and FQNEAQ. CDR3 sequence (DNA): TGTGCCAGCAGCCGAGGGACTCGGTGGTGGGAGACCCAGTACTTC. Protein: CASSRGTRWWETQYF.

This chain's CDR3 is CASRANRDNEQFF. The CDR3, as DNA: TGTGCCAGCCGAGCCAATAGGGACAATGAGCAGTTCTTC. The chain couples TRBV2 to TRBJ2-1; D unresolved. With 8 bases removed from V and 5 bases from J, the gap between germline ends came to 13 bases. The CDR3 has 13 amino acids. Germline CDR1 is SNHLY and CDR2 is FYNNEI.

The chain uses TRBV5-6 and TRBJ2-1; maybe TRBD2 (7 bases). This CDR3 is 16 amino acids long. V lost 2 bases to trimming and J lost 4 bases, with 16 bases between them. CDR1 is SGHDT and CDR2 is YYEEEE in the germline V gene. The CDR3 coding sequence is TGTGCCAGCAGCTTAAACTCGGGGGGCCTTTACAATGAGCAGTTCTTC. It codes for CASSLNSGGLYNEQFF.

CDR3 nucleotides: TGCAGTGCTAGTTCGGGACTTCTCCAAGAGACCCAGTACTTC. Protein product: CSASSGLLQETQYF. The chain employs TRBV20-1 and TRBJ2-5, with D tentatively TRBD2 (6 bases). CDR1 DFQATT and CDR2 SNEGSKA come from the germline V gene (reference sequence). The CDR3 consists of 14 residues. Trimming left V 3 bases short and J 1 base short, with 12 bases between.

The genes are TRBV10-3 and TRBJ2-5; 7 nucleotides align to TRBD1. Trimming took 6 bases from V and 1 from J; bases not matched to a gene: 8. The CDR3 has 15 residues. CDR1 and CDR2 from the germline V gene are ENHRY and SYGVKD. The CDR3 nucleotides are TGTGCCATCAGCCCTGCCGACAGGGCCCAAGAGACCCAGTACTTC. Translated, it gives CAISPADRAQETQYF.

The chain employs TRBV15 and TRBJ1-1; a weak D match, TRBD1 (6 bases). CDR1 LNHNV and CDR2 YYDKDF come from the germline V gene (reference sequence). The CDR3 loop spans 15 amino acids. Trimming cost V 0 bases and J 3 bases, with 11 bases left between them. In nucleotides, the CDR3 is TGTGCCACCAGCAGAGATCACAGGGAGGACACTGAAGCTTTCTTT. It yields the protein CATSRDHREDTEAFF.

This clonotype was detected once. The chain recombines TRBV19 with TRBJ2-3; TRBD2 might be the D (6 bases). The CDR3 is made up of 16 amino acids. Trimming removed 4 bases from V and 6 bases from J, with 20 bases in between. Germline CDR1 reads LNHDA; CDR2 reads SQIVND (reference sequence). CDR3 loop: CASSTTSPQRVDTQYF. As DNA, the CDR3 is TGTGCCAGTAGTACCACTAGCCCTCAACGGGTCGATACGCAGTATTTT.

The V gene is TRBV3-1, the J gene TRBJ2-3; D is unresolved. V lost 0 bases and J 7 bases, leaving 11 bases between the germline ends. The germline gives CDR1 LGHDT, CDR2 YNNKEL (reference sequence). The CDR3 length is 14 residues. The CDR3 coding sequence is TGTGCCAGCAGCCAAGACTTGACTGAGAATACGCAGTATTTT. Residues: CASSQDLTENTQYF.

The chain links TRBV29-1 to TRBJ1-4; D unresolved. The CDR3 contains 11 residues. Trimming took off 3 bases at V and 4 bases at J, with 3 bases between the two ends. Germline assignment: CDR1 SQVTM and CDR2 ANQGSEA. CDR3 nucleotide sequence: TGCAGCGTTGATAGTAATGAAAAACTGTTTTTT. Translated, it gives CSVDSNEKLFF. The full variable domain, completed using reference TRBV29-1 and TRBJ1-4, is SAVISQKPSRDICQRGTSLTIQCQVDSQVTMMFWYRQQPGQSLTLIATANQGSEATYESGFVIDKFPISRPNLTFSTLTVSNMSPEDSSIYLCSVDSNEKLFFGSGTQLSVL.

This rearrangement joins TRBV12-3 or TRBV12-4 to TRBJ2-3, with a possible D match to TRBD2 (6 bases). The V and J ends lost 2 bases and 2 bases respectively, with 11 bases between them. The CDR3 runs 15 residues. The CDR3 nucleotides are TGTGCCAGCAGTTTATCTAGCGAGGTCACAGATACGCAGTATTTT. Translated: CASSLSSEVTDTQYF.

V and J are TRBV6-1 and TRBJ2-7; a possible D gene is TRBD1 (5 bases). Germline assignment: CDR1 MNHNS and CDR2 SASEGT. The CDR3 has 12 amino acids. The V end was cut by 6 bases, the J end by 4 bases, with 10 bases between. CDR3 sequence: CASRQGAYEQYF. For the CDR3, the DNA is TGTGCCAGCAGGCAGGGTGCGTACGAGCAGTACTTC.

The rearrangement uses TRBV2 and TRBJ1-5; D gene unclear. The CDR3 consists of 14 residues. Germline CDR1 SNHLY, CDR2 FYNNEI. The V end lost 8 bases, the J end lost 3 bases, and 14 bases lay between the germline ends. CDR3 in amino acids: CASQTGALNQPQHF. Written as DNA, the CDR3 is TGTGCCAGCCAGACGGGTGCCCTCAATCAGCCCCAGCATTTT.